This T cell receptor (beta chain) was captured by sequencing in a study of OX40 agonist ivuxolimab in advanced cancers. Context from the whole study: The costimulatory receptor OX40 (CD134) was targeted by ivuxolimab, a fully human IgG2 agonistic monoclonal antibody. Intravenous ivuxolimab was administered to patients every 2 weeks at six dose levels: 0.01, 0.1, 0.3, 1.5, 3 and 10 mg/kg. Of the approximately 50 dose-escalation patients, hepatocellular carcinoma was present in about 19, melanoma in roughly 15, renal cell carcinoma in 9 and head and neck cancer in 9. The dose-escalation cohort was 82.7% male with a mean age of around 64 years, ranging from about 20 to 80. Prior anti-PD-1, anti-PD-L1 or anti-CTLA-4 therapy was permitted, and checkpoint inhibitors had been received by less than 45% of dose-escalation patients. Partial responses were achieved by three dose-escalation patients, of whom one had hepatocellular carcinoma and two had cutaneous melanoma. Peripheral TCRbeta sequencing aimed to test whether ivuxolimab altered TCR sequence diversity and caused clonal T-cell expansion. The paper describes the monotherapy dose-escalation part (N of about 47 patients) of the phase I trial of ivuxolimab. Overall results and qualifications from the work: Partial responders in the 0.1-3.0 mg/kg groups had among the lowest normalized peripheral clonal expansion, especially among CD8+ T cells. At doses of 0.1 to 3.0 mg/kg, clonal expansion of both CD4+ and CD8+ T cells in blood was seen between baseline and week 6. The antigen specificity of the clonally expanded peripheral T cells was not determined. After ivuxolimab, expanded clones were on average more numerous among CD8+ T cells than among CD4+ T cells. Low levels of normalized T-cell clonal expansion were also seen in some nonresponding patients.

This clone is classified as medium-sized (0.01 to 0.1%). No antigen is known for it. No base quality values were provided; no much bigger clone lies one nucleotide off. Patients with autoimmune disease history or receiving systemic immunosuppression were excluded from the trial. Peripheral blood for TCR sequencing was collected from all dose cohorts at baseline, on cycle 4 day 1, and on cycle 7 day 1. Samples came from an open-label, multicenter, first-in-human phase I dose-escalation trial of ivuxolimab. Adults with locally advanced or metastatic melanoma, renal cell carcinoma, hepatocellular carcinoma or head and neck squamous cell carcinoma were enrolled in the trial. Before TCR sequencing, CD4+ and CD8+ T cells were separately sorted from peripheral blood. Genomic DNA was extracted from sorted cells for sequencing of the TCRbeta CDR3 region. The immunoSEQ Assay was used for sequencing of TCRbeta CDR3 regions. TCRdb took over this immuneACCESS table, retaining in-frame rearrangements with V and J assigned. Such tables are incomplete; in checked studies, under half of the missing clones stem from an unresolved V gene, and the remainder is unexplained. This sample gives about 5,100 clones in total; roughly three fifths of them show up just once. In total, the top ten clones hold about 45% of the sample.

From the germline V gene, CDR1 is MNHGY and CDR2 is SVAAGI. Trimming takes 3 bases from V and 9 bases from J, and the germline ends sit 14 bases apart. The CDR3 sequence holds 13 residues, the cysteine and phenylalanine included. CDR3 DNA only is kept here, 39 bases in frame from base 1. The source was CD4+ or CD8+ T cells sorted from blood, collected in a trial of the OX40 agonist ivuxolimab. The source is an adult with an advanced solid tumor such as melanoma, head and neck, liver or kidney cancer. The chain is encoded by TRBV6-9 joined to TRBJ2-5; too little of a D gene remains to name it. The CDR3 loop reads CASSYLLDGPQYF. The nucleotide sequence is TGTGCCAGCAGTTACCTCTTAGACGGGCCCCAGTACTTC.